These 17 T cell receptor beta chains were all obtained from the same sample, sequenced in a study of tumor and adjacent non-tumor tissue in lung cancer. TCRbeta libraries were built with three rounds of nested PCR, modified from ARM-PCR. A single record per CDR3 protein comes from TCRdb applying MiXCR to the multiplex PCR reads. Among tens of thousands of distinct CDR3 sequences listed, 60% to 70% were seen once. RNA was extracted from bulk tissue without any cell sorting. This non-tumor lung sample came from over 3 cm beyond the tumor edge. The sequencing sample was made of distant non-tumor lung tissue. The receptor source for this set is a middle-aged woman with non-small cell lung cancer.

A remark on this clonotype: Because the CDR3 is missing its conserved closing phenylalanine or tryptophan, this is likely a read error. CDR3 nucleotides: TGTGCCAGCTTCGGTGACACTGAAGCTTTCTAT. It codes for CASFGDTEAFY. V and J are TRBV4-1 and TRBJ1-1; D call uncertain. Germline V gene sequence: CDR1 MGHRA, CDR2 YSYEKL. This CDR3 has 11 residues.

About this clonotype itself: At one end the junction does not follow the germline gene, possibly because of a read error. This chain uses TRBV11-3 with TRBJ2-1; the match to TRBD2 covers 11 bases. Germline CDR1 SGHNT, CDR2 YENEEA. The CDR3 consists of 16 residues. CDR3 nucleotides: TGTCCCAGCAGCGATCCGGGACTAGCGGCCAACAATGAGCAGTGGTTC. It translates to CPSSDPGLAANNEQWF.

On this clonotype: A junction end diverges from the germline sequence, so it may reflect a read error. The chain uses TRBV11-1 and TRBJ2-1; D ambiguous. Per germline, CDR1 SGHAT and CDR2 FQDESV (reference sequence). The CDR3 length is 15 residues. The CDR3 DNA reads as TGTGTCAGCAGCCCACAGAGAGGAGCGCACAATGGGCAGTTCTTC. As protein: CVSSPQRGAHNGQFF.

This clonotype was recorded many times. The CDR3 nucleotides read TGTGCCAGCAGTTTAAATGGAGTCAATCAGCCCCAGCATTTT. This sequence encodes CASSLNGVNQPQHF. The chain employs TRBV12-3 or TRBV12-4 and TRBJ1-5; D is unresolved. The CDR3 sequence is 14 residues long. V was shortened by 2 bases and J by 3 bases, with 8 bases between the two germline ends.

As to this clonotype: At one end, the junction sequence differs from germline, possibly due to a read error. The V gene is TRBV4-1, the J gene TRBJ2-4, with TRBD2 matching over 12 bases. This CDR3 is built from 16 residues. Germline V gives CDR1 MGHRA, CDR2 YSYEKL. CDR3 in DNA: TGCGCCAGCAGCTCCCCTAGCGGGAGGGTTACGTCTATTCGGTACTTC. Its protein is CASSSPSGRVTSIRYF.

The CDR3, as DNA: TGTGCCAGCAGCCCGTCCGGGACGGACAACACCGGGGAGCTGTTTTTT. Protein: CASSPSGTDNTGELFF. The chain is built from TRBV7-9 and TRBJ2-2; D is perhaps TRBD1 or TRBD2 (5 bases each). Looked up from germline, CDR1 is SEHNR and CDR2 is FQNEAQ (reference sequence). V dropped 5 bases and J dropped 2 bases, with 15 bases sitting between them. This CDR3 comprises 16 residues.

Of note for this clonotype: The junction differs from germline at one of its ends, possibly a read error. The rearrangement joins TRBV4-2 to TRBJ2-1, with D perhaps TRBD1 (5 bases). CDR1 is LGHNA, CDR2 YNFKEQ, per germline. The CDR3 runs 14 residues. The CDR3 here is CASSQDSGDSEQFF. The CDR3, as DNA: TGTGCCAGCAGTCAAGATTCCGGTGACAGTGAGCAGTTCTTC.

The chain is built from TRBV5-1 and TRBJ2-5, with 8 bases aligning to TRBD2. V dropped 2 bases and J dropped 3; count of bases not matched to a gene: 6. Germline loops: CDR1 SGHRS, CDR2 YFSETQ. CDR3 size: 15 residues. CDR3 bases: TGCGCCAGCAGCTTAGTTAGCGGGGTGAAAGAGACCCAGTACTTC. Its protein product is CASSLVSGVKETQYF.

Details on this clonotype: A clone one base away is much larger, so this may be a read error. The V call is TRBV30, the J call TRBJ2-3; no definite D call. The germline gives CDR1 GTSNPN, CDR2 SVGIG (reference sequence). The CDR3 contains 13 residues. CDR3 DNA: TGTGCCCGGAGTGATAGTTGGGCAGATACGCAGTATTTT. It yields the protein CARSDSWADTQYF.

This clonotype is medium-sized (0.01 to 0.1%) in the sample. The chain links TRBV28 to TRBJ2-3; D is ambiguous. Trimming cost V 7 bases and J 2 bases, with 4 bases left between them. The CDR3 runs 11 residues. The germline CDR1 and CDR2 sequences are MDHEN and SYDVKM. The CDR3 here is CASTDTDTQYF. CDR3 nucleotides: TGTGCCAGCACCGACACAGATACGCAGTATTTT.

This sequence joins TRBV11-2 and TRBJ2-1; maybe TRBD2 (6 bases). From germline, CDR1 is SGHAT and CDR2 FQNNGV. The CDR3 covers 16 residues. Trimming left V 5 bases short and J 16 bases short, with 30 bases between. CDR3 region: CASSRTITEGFNEQFF. The CDR3 DNA sequence: TGTGCCAGCAGCCGAACCATTACGGAGGGCTTCAATGAACAATTCTTC.

This clonotype was observed many times. The J gene is TRBJ2-7, the V gene TRBV28, with 11 bases aligning to TRBD2. This CDR3 region has 13 residues. CDR1 and CDR2 from the germline V gene are MDHEN and SYDVKM. The V gene end was trimmed by 5 bases and the J gene end by 7 bases; junction bases not matched to a gene: 4. CDR3 amino acids: CASSSGLAGEQYF. CDR3 in DNA: TGTGCCAGCAGTAGTGGACTAGCGGGTGAGCAGTACTTC.

The chain employs TRBV11-2 and TRBJ2-3; D uncertain. The CDR3 loop spans 14 amino acids. V was pared by 5 bases and J by 12 bases, with 21 bases between. From germline, CDR1 is SGHAT and CDR2 FQNNGV. The CDR3 DNA reads TGTGCCAGCAGCCCTCTAAGTGCGGCAGATGCACAGTATTTT. It is translated as CASSPLSAADAQYF.

This rearrangement joins TRBV2 to TRBJ2-5; possibly TRBD1 for D (8 bases). The CDR3 length is 14 residues. Germline CDR1 SNHLY, CDR2 FYNNEI. The germline V and J ends were trimmed by 6 bases and 7 bases, with 18 bases remaining between them. CDR3 region: CASSADRGGGTQYF. The CDR3 nucleotides are TGTGCCAGCAGCGCCGACAGGGGAGGGGGGACCCAGTACTTC.

Comments on this clonotype: Compared with germline, one end of the junction differs, possibly owing to a read error. This rearrangement joins TRBV10-3 to TRBJ2-7; tentative D call: TRBD2 (5 bases). The CDR3 extends over 14 amino acids. Germline-derived CDR1 and CDR2 are ENHRY and SYGVKD. CDR3 nucleotide sequence: TGTGCCATCAGTCCGACTAATTCGACCTATGAGCAGTACTTC. This sequence encodes CAISPTNSTYEQYF.

This clonotype came up many times. An end of the junction does not agree with germline; a read error may underlie this. The chain links TRBV29-1 to TRBJ2-7, with 8 bases lining up with TRBD1. The length of the CDR3 is 9 residues. From germline, CDR1 is SQVTM and CDR2 ANQGSEA. The DNA for the CDR3 is TGCAGCGTTGGAGACAGGGGAGCCTTC. Amino acid sequence: CSVGDRGAF.

A word on this clonotype: Relative to the germline gene, one junction end is altered; a read error may explain this. The chain recombines TRBV11-2 with TRBJ1-1, with unresolved D. Germline values: CDR1 SGHAT, CDR2 FQNNGV. This CDR3 has 16 residues. The CDR3, as DNA: TGTGCCAGCATCTTAAAGTCAGGCCTAGCGGACACTGAAGCTTTCTTT. Protein: CASILKSGLADTEAFF.